This T cell receptor (beta chain) was sequenced in a study of blood T cell repertoires in COVID-19. Study background: The United States, Italy and Spain provided the acute and convalescent COVID-19 samples.

Everyone who took part was roughly 18 to 89 years old, and they came from 24 US areas. Individuals in the exposed group had encountered a COVID-19 case within 2 weeks preceding study entry. Trimming at V came to 0 bases and at J to 0 bases, leaving 10 bases not matched to a gene. The CDR3 is 20 amino acids. In germline, CDR1 is LGHNA, CDR2 YSLEER. Methods used by the authors: Amplified reference gene primers provided the basis for estimating nucleated cell counts. This table comes from immunoSEQ multiplex PCR, and its TCRdb copy is limited to in-frame clones, with some not included. Clone size and V and J calls were adopted from that table, with D and trimming inferred from the DNA. Here the sample spans hundreds of thousands of clones, 70% to 90% being singletons.

The material sequenced was PBMCs or T cells enriched from blood (not recorded which). The rearrangement uses TRBV4-3 and TRBJ2-6; 8 nucleotides agree with TRBD1. This TCR came from a young woman who had been exposed to COVID-19. The CDR3 coding sequence is TGCGCCAGCAGCCAAGATGATCAGGGGGCTACCAGCTCTGGGGCCAACGTCCTGACTTTC. Its translation is CASSQDDQGATSSGANVLTF.